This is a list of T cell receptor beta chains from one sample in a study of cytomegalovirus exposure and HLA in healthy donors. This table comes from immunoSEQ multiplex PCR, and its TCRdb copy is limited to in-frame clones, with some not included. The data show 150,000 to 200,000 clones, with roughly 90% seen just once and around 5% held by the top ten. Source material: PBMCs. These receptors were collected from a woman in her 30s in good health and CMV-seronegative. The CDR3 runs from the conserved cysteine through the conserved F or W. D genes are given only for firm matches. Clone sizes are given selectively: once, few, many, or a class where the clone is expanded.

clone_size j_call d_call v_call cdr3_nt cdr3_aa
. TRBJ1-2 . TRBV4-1 TGCGCCAGCAGCCAGGCTGGGGGCTTCGGCTACACCTTC CASSQAGGFGYTF
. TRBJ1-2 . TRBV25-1 TGTGCCAGCAGTCCCCATGGGGGGGCTAACTATGGCTACACCTTC CASSPHGGANYGYTF
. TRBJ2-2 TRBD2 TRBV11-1 TGTGCCAGCAGCCCCCGACTAGCTGCGGTTAACACCGGGGAGCTGTTTTTT CASSPRLAAVNTGELFF
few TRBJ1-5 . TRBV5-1 TGCGCCAGCAGCTTGGAAGGGGCTAATCAGCCCCAGCATTTT CASSLEGANQPQHF
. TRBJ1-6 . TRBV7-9 TGTGCCAGCAGCAAGACAGCGAGCTCCTATAATTCACCCCTCCACTTT CASSKTASSYNSPLHF
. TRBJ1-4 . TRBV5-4 TGTGCCAGCAGCCCCACAGCCCCCGGCAACCCTAATGAAAAACTGTTTTTT CASSPTAPGNPNEKLFF
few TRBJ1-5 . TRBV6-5 TGTGCCAGCAGTTACTCCCAGGGTAGCAATCAGCCCCAGCATTTT CASSYSQGSNQPQHF
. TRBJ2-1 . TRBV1 TGCACCAGCAGCCAAGTTCAAACCATACTGGTCTCCTACAATGAGCAGTTCTTC CTSSQVQTILVSYNEQFF
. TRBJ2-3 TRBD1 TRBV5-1 TGCGCCAGCAACAGGGGAAGGTCCACAGATACGCAGTATTTT CASNRGRSTDTQYF
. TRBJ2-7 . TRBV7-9 TGTGCCAGCAGCTTAGCGAGAGTCGTGACCGAGAGCTCCTACGAGCAGTACTTC CASSLARVVTESSYEQYF
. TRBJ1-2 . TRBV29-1 TGCAGCGTTGAAGATTTACCTTGGAAATATGGCTACACCTTC CSVEDLPWKYGYTF
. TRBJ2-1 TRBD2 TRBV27 TGTGCCAGCAGTTCTCGAACGGGAGGGCCCTCCTACAATGAGCAGTTCTTC CASSSRTGGPSYNEQFF
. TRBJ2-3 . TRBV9 TGTGCCAGCAGCAGGTGGGGGGGCGCCGGCACAGATACGCAGTATTTT CASSRWGGAGTDTQYF
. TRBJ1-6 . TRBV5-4 TGTGCCAGCAGCTTAGGTAGGAATTCACCCCTCCACTTT CASSLGRNSPLHF
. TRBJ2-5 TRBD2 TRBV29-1 TGCAGCGTTGAGGACGCGACTAGCGGGGTGCGGGAGACCCAGTACTTC CSVEDATSGVRETQYF
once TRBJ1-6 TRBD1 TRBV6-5 TGTGCCAGCGGACAGGTTTCACCCCTCCACTTT CASGQVSPLHF
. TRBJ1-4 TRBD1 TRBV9 TGTGCCAGCAGCGTAGAGGGACAGGGGAATGAAAAACTGTTTTTT CASSVEGQGNEKLFF
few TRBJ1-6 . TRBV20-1 TGCAGTGCTACAGGGTTGGGAACCCTCCACTTT CSATGLGTLHF
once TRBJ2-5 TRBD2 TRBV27 TGTGCCAGCAGTCTCCCTTTCCGCGGGAGGGCCCCAGAGACCCAGTACTTC CASSLPFRGRAPETQYF
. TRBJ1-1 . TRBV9 TGTGCCAGCAGCCCCTTACAGGGTTCGGGCACTGAAGCTTTCTTT CASSPLQGSGTEAFF
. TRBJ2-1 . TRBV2 TGTGCCCTGCCGGGCGGGCCCCGGAATGAGCAGTTCTTC CALPGGPRNEQFF
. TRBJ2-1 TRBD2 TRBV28 TGTGCCAGCACCGTAAGGACTAGCGGGGACAATGAGCAGTTCTTC CASTVRTSGDNEQFF
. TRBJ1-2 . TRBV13 TGTGCCAGCAGCTTAGGGACAGAATATGGCTACACCTTC CASSLGTEYGYTF
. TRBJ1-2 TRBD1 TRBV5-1 TGCGCCAGCAGCTCGGGACAGGGTGTGCGCTACACCTTC CASSSGQGVRYTF
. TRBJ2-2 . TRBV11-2 TGTGCCAGCAGCTTCGTGGGGGTCACCGGGGAGCTGTTTTTT CASSFVGVTGELFF